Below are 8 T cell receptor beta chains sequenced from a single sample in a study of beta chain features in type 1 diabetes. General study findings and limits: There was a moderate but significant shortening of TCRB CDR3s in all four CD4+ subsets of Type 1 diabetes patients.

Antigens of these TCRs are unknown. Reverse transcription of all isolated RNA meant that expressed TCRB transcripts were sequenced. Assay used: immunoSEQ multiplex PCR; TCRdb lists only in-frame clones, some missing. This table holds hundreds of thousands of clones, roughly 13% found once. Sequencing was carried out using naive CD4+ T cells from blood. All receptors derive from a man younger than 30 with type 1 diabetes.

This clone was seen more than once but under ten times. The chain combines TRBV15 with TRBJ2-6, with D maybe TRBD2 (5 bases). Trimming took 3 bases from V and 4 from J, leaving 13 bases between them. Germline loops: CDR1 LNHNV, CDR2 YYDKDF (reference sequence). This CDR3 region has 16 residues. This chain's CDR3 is CATSSGEIPGANVLTF. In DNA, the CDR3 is TGTGCCACCAGCAGTGGGGAGATACCCGGGGCCAACGTCCTGACTTTC.

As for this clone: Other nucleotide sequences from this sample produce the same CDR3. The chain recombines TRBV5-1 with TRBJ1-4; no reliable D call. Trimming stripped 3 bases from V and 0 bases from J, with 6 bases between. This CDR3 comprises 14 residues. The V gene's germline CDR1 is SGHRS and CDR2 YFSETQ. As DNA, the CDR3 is TGCGCCAGCAGCTCGTCATCAACTAATGAAAAACTGTTTTTT. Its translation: CASSSSSTNEKLFF.

In DNA, the CDR3 is TGTGCCTGGAGTCCTACGCGGACGGATAACTATGGCTACACCTTC. This translates into CAWSPTRTDNYGYTF. The chain is built from TRBV30 and TRBJ1-2; unclear D gene. V lost 2 bases and J lost 1, with 14 bases in between. CDR3 length equals 15 residues. Per germline, CDR1 GTSNPN and CDR2 SVGIG (reference sequence).

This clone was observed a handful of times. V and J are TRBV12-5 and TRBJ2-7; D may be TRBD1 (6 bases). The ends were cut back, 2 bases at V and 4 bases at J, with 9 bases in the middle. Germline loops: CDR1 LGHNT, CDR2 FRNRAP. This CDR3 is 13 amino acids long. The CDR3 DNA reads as TGTGCTAGTGGTTTGCCAGGGGAGTACGAGCAGTACTTC. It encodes CASGLPGEYEQYF.

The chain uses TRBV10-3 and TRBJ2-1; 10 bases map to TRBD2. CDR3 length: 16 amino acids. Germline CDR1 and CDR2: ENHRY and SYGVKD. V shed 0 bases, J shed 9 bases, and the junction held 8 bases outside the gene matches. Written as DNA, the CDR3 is TGTGCCATCAGTGAGTCGTGGCTAGCGGGGGTAAGTGAGCAGTTCTTC. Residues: CAISESWLAGVSEQFF.

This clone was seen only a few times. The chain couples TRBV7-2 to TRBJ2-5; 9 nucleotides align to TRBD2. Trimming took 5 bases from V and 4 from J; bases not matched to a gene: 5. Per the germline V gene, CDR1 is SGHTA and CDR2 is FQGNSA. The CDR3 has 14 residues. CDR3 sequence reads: CASSVNSGGETQYF. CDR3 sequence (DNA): TGTGCCAGCAGCGTCAATAGCGGGGGAGAGACCCAGTACTTC.

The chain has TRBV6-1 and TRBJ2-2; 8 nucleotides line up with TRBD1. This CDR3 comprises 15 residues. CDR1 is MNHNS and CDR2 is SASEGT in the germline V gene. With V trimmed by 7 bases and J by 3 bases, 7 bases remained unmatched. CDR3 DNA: TGTGCCAGCAAATCAGGGGGCCTTGACACCGGGGAGCTGTTTTTT. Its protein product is CASKSGGLDTGELFF.

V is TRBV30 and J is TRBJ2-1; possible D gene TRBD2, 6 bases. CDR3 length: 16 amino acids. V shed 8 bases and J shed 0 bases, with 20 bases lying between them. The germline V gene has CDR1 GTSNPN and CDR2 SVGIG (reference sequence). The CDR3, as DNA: TGTGCCGGTCGACCGGCGGGAAAAACCTCCTACAATGAGCAGTTCTTC. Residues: CAGRPAGKTSYNEQFF.